This passage covers 31 T cell receptor beta chains from one sample sequenced in a study of blood T cell repertoires in COVID-19. Clones were sequenced by immunoSEQ multiplex PCR, and TCRdb holds only the in-frame ones, with some missing. The sample includes roughly 300,000 clones, around 90% of them seen just once. Sequencing input: PBMCs or T cells enriched from blood (not recorded which). The source of these receptors is a woman between 25 and 40 years old who had recovered from COVID-19.

The chain joins TRBV6-5 to TRBJ2-5; D might be TRBD1 (6 bases). The germline V and J ends were trimmed by 4 bases and 5 bases, with 14 bases remaining between them. The CDR3 spans 14 residues. Germline CDR1 MNHEY, CDR2 SVGAGI. Here the CDR3 reads CASSSRGTRETQYF. In DNA, the CDR3 is TGTGCCAGCAGTTCGAGGGGGACCAGGGAGACCCAGTACTTC.

The chain joins TRBV5-1 to TRBJ1-1, with D unresolved. V was shortened by 4 bases and J by 5 bases, with 6 bases between the two germline ends. Per germline, CDR1 SGHRS and CDR2 YFSETQ. This CDR3 has 11 residues. CDR3 nucleotides: TGCGCCAGCAGCGGCAGTACTGAAGCTTTCTTT. It yields the protein CASSGSTEAFF.

The chain employs TRBV7-3 and TRBJ2-5, with D hard to call. Germline V gene lookup returns CDR1 SGHTA and CDR2 FQGTGA. The CDR3 runs 13 residues. V lost 11 bases to trimming and J lost 5 bases, with 18 bases between them. CDR3 in DNA: TGTGCCCGATCCGAGAGGCTTCTCGAGACCCAGTACTTC. As protein: CARSERLLETQYF.

This clone appeared once. The chain recombines TRBV5-1 with TRBJ1-1; TRBD1 agrees at 10 bases. This CDR3 region has 14 residues. The germline CDR1 and CDR2 sequences are SGHRS and YFSETQ. Unmatched junction bases numbered 4, after V lost 4 bases and J lost 4 bases. CDR3 sequence: CASSTDRGVTEAFF. In DNA, the CDR3 is TGCGCCAGCAGCACGGACAGGGGGGTCACTGAAGCTTTCTTT.

The gene calls are TRBV7-6 and TRBJ2-5; 12 bases are shared with TRBD2. Germline CDR1 and CDR2: SGHVS and FNYEAQ. The ends lost 4 bases at V and 7 bases at J; junction bases unmatched: 10. The CDR3 is 16 amino acids. CDR3 loop: CASSSGTSGLPGTQYF. Here the CDR3 DNA reads TGTGCCAGCAGCTCCGGGACTAGCGGGTTACCAGGGACCCAGTACTTC.

This clone has just one count. This rearrangement joins TRBV6-5 to TRBJ1-1; 9 nucleotides match TRBD1. The CDR3 has 15 residues. The V and J ends lost 6 bases and 0 bases, in that order; junction bases with no gene match: 5. Per the germline V gene, CDR1 is MNHEY and CDR2 is SVGAGI. DNA of the CDR3: TGTGCCAGCAGAATCGGGACAGGGATGAACACTGAAGCTTTCTTT. Translating gives CASRIGTGMNTEAFF.

V gene TRBV6-1 combines with J gene TRBJ2-7; the match to TRBD1 covers 8 bases. V dropped 0 bases and J dropped 2; count of bases not matched to a gene: 3. Germline V gives CDR1 MNHNS, CDR2 SASEGT. CDR3 size: 15 residues. In nucleotides, the CDR3 is TGTGCCAGCAGTGAAGCAGGGACAGGACCCTACGAGCAGTACTTC. Translated: CASSEAGTGPYEQYF.

The V and J genes are TRBV6-5 and TRBJ2-7, with D tentatively TRBD1 (6 bases). This CDR3 region has 15 residues. In germline, CDR1 is MNHEY, CDR2 SVGAGI. Trimming pared 6 bases from V and 0 bases from J, leaving 15 bases between. As DNA, the CDR3 is TGTGCCAGCAGGGGCACCGGGACACACTCCTACGAGCAGTACTTC. Amino acids: CASRGTGTHSYEQYF.

This chain uses TRBV15 with TRBJ1-2; 8 bases fit TRBD1. Germline V lookup: CDR1 LNHNV, CDR2 YYDKDF (reference sequence). The CDR3 is 14 amino acids. V trimming: 3 bases; J trimming: 8 bases; junction bases outside the gene matches: 8. The CDR3, as DNA: TGTGCCACCAGCAGCGGGACAGGCGCTGGGGGCTACACCTTC. It codes for CATSSGTGAGGYTF.

J is TRBJ1-5 and V is TRBV6-6, with D tentatively TRBD1 (5 bases). V lost 2 bases and J lost 7, with 15 bases in between. The germline V gene has CDR1 MNHNY and CDR2 SVGAGI (reference sequence). CDR3 length: 15 amino acids. CDR3 coding DNA: TGTGCCAGCAGTTACGGGGGGGGTAGTAAGCAGCCCCAGCATTTT. It encodes CASSYGGGSKQPQHF.

J is TRBJ2-3 and V is TRBV6-1; 9 nucleotides match TRBD2. The CDR3 is 15 amino acids. The J segment lost 4 bases and the V segment lost 3 bases, leaving 5 bases of the junction unmatched. Germline V gives CDR1 MNHNS, CDR2 SASEGT. The CDR3 DNA is TGTGCCAGCAGTGATGGTAGCGGGGGTTCAGATACGCAGTATTTT. Translation: CASSDGSGGSDTQYF.

The chain couples TRBV2 to TRBJ1-3; no definite D call. This CDR3 comprises 14 residues. In germline, CDR1 is SNHLY, CDR2 FYNNEI. The V end lost 8 bases, the J end lost 4 bases, and 15 bases lay between the germline ends. For the CDR3, the DNA is TGTGCCAGCGGCGGGGTCACGAGAGGAAACACCATATATTTT. It specifies CASGGVTRGNTIYF.

The gene calls are TRBV6-5 and TRBJ2-7, with 7 bases lining up with TRBD1. There are 14 residues in the CDR3. V lost 5 bases, J lost 0 bases, and 4 bases stayed unmatched. Germline CDR1 is MNHEY and CDR2 is SVGAGI. CDR3: CASSNQGDSYEQYF. For the CDR3, the DNA is TGTGCCAGCAGTAACCAGGGGGACTCCTACGAGCAGTACTTC.

The sample holds a few counts of this clone. Other DNA sequences in this sample translate to the same CDR3. This chain joins TRBV18 and TRBJ2-5; the D is unclear. The CDR3 totals 12 residues. Germline V lookup: CDR1 KGHSH, CDR2 LQKENI. V was cut by 3 bases and J by 0 bases, with 2 bases left in between. This CDR3 reads CASSPNQETQYF. CDR3 sequence (DNA): TGTGCCAGCTCACCCAACCAAGAGACCCAGTACTTC.

The rearrangement joins TRBV19 to TRBJ1-5; 10 bases fit TRBD1. The V segment lost 10 bases and the J segment 0 bases; nucleotides outside the gene matches: 6. The V gene's germline CDR1 is LNHDA and CDR2 SQIVND (reference sequence). The CDR3 runs to 15 residues. The CDR3 here is CATRDRGPSNQPQHF. The CDR3 DNA sequence: TGTGCCACCCGGGACAGGGGCCCTAGCAATCAGCCCCAGCATTTT.

The gene calls are TRBV30 and TRBJ1-2, with a possible D match to TRBD1 (5 bases). V lost 5 bases and J 5 bases, leaving 24 bases between the germline ends. The CDR3 has 16 amino acids. Germline V gives CDR1 GTSNPN, CDR2 SVGIG (reference sequence). The CDR3 nucleotides read TGTGCCTGGGGGGGTGCGGTTTGGCAGGGAAGATATGGCTACACCTTC. This translates into CAWGGAVWQGRYGYTF.

The chain links TRBV21-1 to TRBJ2-5; the listed D gene, TRBD2, was not tested against the DNA. TRBV21-1 counts as a pseudogene. This CDR3 region has 16 residues. This CDR3 reads CASSKGGEGSQETQYF. The CDR3 DNA follows: TGTGCCAGCAGCAAAGGTGGAGAGGGTTCCCAAGAGACCCAGTACTTC.

The chain couples TRBV7-6 to TRBJ1-1, with a possible D match to TRBD1 (6 bases). V gave up 3 bases and J gave up 2 bases, with 16 bases separating them. CDR1 SGHVS and CDR2 FNYEAQ come from the germline V gene. The CDR3 loop spans 16 amino acids. CDR3 coding DNA: TGTGCCAGCAGCTTGGGACCTCAGGGGCCCAACACTGAAGCTTTCTTT. It yields the protein CASSLGPQGPNTEAFF.

This chain links TRBV9 with TRBJ1-2; the D gene is possibly TRBD1 (5 bases). V lost 0 bases and J lost 7, with 16 bases in between. The CDR3 covers 15 residues. Germline V lookup: CDR1 SGDLS, CDR2 YYNGEE. The CDR3: CASSVEGRVNSGYTF. The CDR3 DNA follows: TGTGCCAGCAGCGTAGAGGGCAGGGTAAATTCTGGCTACACCTTC. The full variable domain, its missing parts supplied by reference TRBV9 and TRBJ1-2, is DSGVTQTPKHLITATGQRVTLRCSPRSGDLSVYWYQQSLDQGLQFLIQYYNGEERAKGNILERFSAQQFPDLHSELNLSSLELGDSALYFCASSVEGRVNSGYTFGSGTRLTVV.

The chain has TRBV30 and TRBJ1-3, with D possibly being TRBD1 (5 bases). The CDR3 extends over 15 amino acids. V was shortened by 3 bases and J by 0 bases, with 12 bases between the two germline ends. CDR1 is GTSNPN, CDR2 SVGIG, per germline (reference sequence). The CDR3 DNA sequence: TGTGCCTGGAGCTACGGACATCTCTCTGGAAACACCATATATTTT. Amino acid sequence: CAWSYGHLSGNTIYF.

The chain recombines TRBV14 with TRBJ1-3; D possibly corresponds to TRBD1 (5 bases). Looked up from germline, CDR1 is SGHDN and CDR2 is FVKESK. V lost 2 bases to trimming and J lost 2 bases, with 25 bases between them. The CDR3 runs 20 residues. DNA for the CDR3: TGTGCCAGCAGCCAATTTTCATCGAGTCATTTTGCAGGGACTGGAAACACCATATATTTT. It codes for CASSQFSSSHFAGTGNTIYF.

The rearrangement uses TRBV7-3 and TRBJ1-1; perhaps TRBD1 as D (6 bases). This CDR3 contains 13 residues. CDR1 and CDR2 from the germline V gene are SGHTA and FQGTGA. Trimming stripped 5 bases from V and 5 bases from J, with 12 bases between. The CDR3 DNA reads TGTGCCAGCAGCCGACAGGTTAATACTGAAGCTTTCTTT. As protein: CASSRQVNTEAFF.

This clone has more than one count but fewer than ten. This chain uses TRBV5-4 with TRBJ1-2, with D possibly being TRBD1 (5 bases). Germline-derived CDR1 and CDR2 are SGHNT and YYREEE (reference sequence). This CDR3 spans 14 amino acids. V lost 4 bases, J lost 4 bases, and 14 bases lay in between. CDR3 sequence reads: CASSGRGGGYGYTF. For the CDR3, the DNA is TGTGCCAGCAGCGGAAGGGGCGGGGGCTATGGCTACACCTTC.

J is TRBJ2-3 and V is TRBV30; 12 bases map to TRBD2. V was pared by 0 bases and J by 0 bases, with 7 bases of the junction left unmatched. Germline V gene sequence: CDR1 GTSNPN, CDR2 SVGIG (reference sequence). This CDR3 spans 18 amino acids. CDR3 nucleotides: TGTGCCTGGAGTGTAGGGCTAGCGGGGGGGAAGAGCACAGATACGCAGTATTTT. Translated: CAWSVGLAGGKSTDTQYF.

This chain connects TRBV30 to TRBJ2-1; the D gene is possibly TRBD2 (6 bases). Germline lookup yields CDR1 GTSNPN and CDR2 SVGIG (reference sequence). With 1 base removed from V and 8 bases from J, the gap between germline ends came to 6 bases. This CDR3 comprises 11 residues. In DNA, the CDR3 is TGTGCCTGGAGTGGGAGGGATGAGCAGTTCTTC. Its translation: CAWSGRDEQFF.

The chain is built from TRBV27 and TRBJ2-7; 9 nucleotides align to TRBD2. CDR3 length equals 16 residues. The ends lost 4 bases at V and 3 bases at J; junction bases unmatched: 10. Germline V gene sequence: CDR1 MNHEY, CDR2 SMNVEV (reference sequence). CDR3 protein: CASSSVAGGVFYEQYF. The DNA of the CDR3 is TGTGCCAGCAGTTCCGTTGCGGGGGGGGTTTTCTACGAGCAGTACTTC.

The rearrangement links TRBV5-5 to TRBJ2-2, with 7 bases that match TRBD1. Trimming removed 0 bases from V and 1 base from J; junction bases left unmatched: 0. The CDR3 sequence is 15 residues long. Germline V gene lookup returns CDR1 SGHKS and CDR2 YYEKEE (reference sequence). The CDR3 is CASSLGTGNTGELFF. In nucleotides, the CDR3 is TGTGCCAGCAGCTTGGGGACAGGGAACACCGGGGAGCTGTTTTTT.

V and J are TRBV5-4 and TRBJ1-2; 8 bases are shared with TRBD1. The CDR3 is 15 amino acids. Germline CDR1 reads SGHNT; CDR2 reads YYREEE (reference sequence). The trim removed 0 bases at V and 8 bases at J, leaving 9 bases unmatched. The CDR3 DNA sequence: TGTGCCAGCAGCTTGGACTACAGGGGGAGTTTAGGCTACACCTTC. Translation: CASSLDYRGSLGYTF.

J is TRBJ1-6 and V is TRBV7-9; 10 positions agree with TRBD1. CDR1 and CDR2 (germline): SEHNR, FQNEAQ (reference sequence). The CDR3 length is 16 residues. V was pared by 5 bases and J by 8 bases, with 9 bases of the junction left unmatched. CDR3 region: CASSPGTGVFDSPLHF. The CDR3 DNA sequence: TGTGCCAGCAGCCCCGGGACAGGGGTCTTCGATTCACCCCTCCACTTT.

The V gene is TRBV6-6, the J gene TRBJ2-7; D is perhaps TRBD1 (6 bases). V lost 0 bases to trimming and J lost 5 bases, with 11 bases between them. CDR1 is MNHNY and CDR2 is SVGAGI in the germline V gene (reference sequence). This CDR3 has 14 residues. For the CDR3, the DNA is TGTGCCAGCAGTTACTCCAGGGGAATCCACGAGCAGTACTTC. It yields the protein CASSYSRGIHEQYF.

The CDR3 sequence: CASSHSGLAGAGELFF. The CDR3 nucleotides read TGTGCCAGCAGCCACTCGGGACTAGCGGGGGCCGGGGAGCTGTTTTTT. The chain couples TRBV14 to TRBJ2-2, with 14 bases aligning to TRBD2. From germline, CDR1 is SGHDN and CDR2 FVKESK. V lost 3 bases, J lost 6 bases, and 3 bases stayed unmatched. This CDR3 comprises 16 residues.